The following is a T cell receptor (beta chain) sequence with its context. Looked up from germline, CDR1 is MNHEY and CDR2 is SVGAGI. V trimming: 6 bases; J trimming: 0 bases; junction bases outside the gene matches: 8. The CDR3 consists of 15 residues. This entry belongs to a study of blood T cell repertoires in COVID-19. Background on the study: PBMCs, B-cell-depleted T cells, or T cells provided the cDNA or gDNA that made up the material.

Source study methods: Amplification with reference gene primers provided the estimates of nucleated cell counts. Using immunoSEQ multiplex PCR, the repertoire was profiled, and TCRdb retains in-frame clones only, with some absent. V, J and clone size are taken as reported in that table, and D and trimming were inferred from the DNA itself. The sample lists roughly 500,000 clones; roughly 88% were seen once. Sequencing used PBMCs or T cells enriched from blood (not recorded which). The receptor was isolated from a woman in her 40s who had recovered from COVID-19. The chain couples TRBV6-5 to TRBJ2-7; the match to TRBD2 covers 7 bases. CDR3: CASRGSGTSSYEQYF. The CDR3 bases are TGTGCCAGCAGGGGGAGCGGGACGAGCTCCTACGAGCAGTACTTC.